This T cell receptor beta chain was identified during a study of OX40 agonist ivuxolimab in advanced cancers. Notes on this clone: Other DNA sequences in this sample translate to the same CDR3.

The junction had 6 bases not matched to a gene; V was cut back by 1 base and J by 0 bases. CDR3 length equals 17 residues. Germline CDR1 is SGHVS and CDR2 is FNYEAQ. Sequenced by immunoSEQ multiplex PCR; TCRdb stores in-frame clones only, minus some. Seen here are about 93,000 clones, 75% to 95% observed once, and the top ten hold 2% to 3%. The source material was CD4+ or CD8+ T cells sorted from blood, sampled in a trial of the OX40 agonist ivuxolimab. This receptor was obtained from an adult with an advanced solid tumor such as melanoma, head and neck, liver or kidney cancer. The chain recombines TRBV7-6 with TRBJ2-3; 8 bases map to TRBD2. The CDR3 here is CASSLGRLATSTDTQYF. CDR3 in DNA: TGTGCCAGCAGCTTAGGGCGACTAGCGACTAGCACAGATACGCAGTATTTT.